A selection of T cell receptor beta chains follows, all from one sample in a study of blood T cell repertoires in COVID-19. Produced via immunoSEQ multiplex PCR; TCRdb's table is partial and in-frame only. The profile shows approximately 380,000 clones, roughly 91% of them singletons. Sequencing was performed on PBMCs or T cells enriched from blood (not recorded which). All receptors derive from a woman aged 18-35 years who had recovered from COVID-19. Each CDR3 is given with its conserved first and last residue. A D gene is named only where the DNA matches it firmly. A clone size is listed for some rows: how often the clone was seen (once, few, many), or a class if it is expanded.

TRBV7-8,TRBJ1-2,.,.,CASSLEQTDYGYTF,TGTGCCAGCAGCTTAGAACAGACAGACTATGGCTACACCTTC
TRBV3-1/TRBV3-2,TRBJ2-3,.,.,CASSLNKGQPDTQYF,TGTGCCAGCAGCCTCAACAAAGGACAGCCAGATACGCAGTATTTT
TRBV6-2/TRBV6-3,TRBJ1-2,.,TRBD1,CASSYDVRQGANYGYTF,TGTGCCAGCAGTTACGACGTAAGACAGGGGGCCAACTATGGCTACACCTTC
TRBV6-5,TRBJ2-2,.,.,CASRPPGSNTGELFF,TGTGCCAGCAGACCTCCGGGGTCGAACACCGGGGAGCTGTTTTTT
TRBV27,TRBJ1-4,.,.,CASRINRRANEKLFF,TGTGCCAGCAGGATAAACAGGAGAGCTAATGAAAAACTGTTTTTT
TRBV28,TRBJ2-2,.,TRBD1,CASSGTGRELFF,TGTGCCAGCAGTGGGACAGGGAGGGAGCTGTTTTTT
TRBV7-3,TRBJ2-7,.,.,CASSLIGGDSYEQYF,TGTGCCAGCAGCTTAATTGGGGGCGACTCCTACGAGCAGTACTTC
TRBV9,TRBJ1-1,.,.,CASSASDSWFSEAFF,TGTGCCAGCAGCGCCTCCGACAGCTGGTTCTCTGAAGCTTTCTTT
TRBV7-9,TRBJ1-2,once,.,CASSPFSLSYSGYTF,TGTGCCAGCAGCCCCTTTAGCCTCTCCTATTCTGGCTACACCTTC
TRBV7-3,TRBJ1-4,.,.,CASSYGGRKNEKLFF,TGTGCCAGCAGCTATGGCGGGAGGAAGAATGAAAAACTGTTTTTT
TRBV5-4,TRBJ1-2,.,.,CASSWGESFRGYTF,TGTGCCAGCAGCTGGGGAGAATCCTTCCGTGGCTACACCTTC
TRBV6-1,TRBJ1-1,once,.,CASSEVVNTEAFF,TGTGCCAGCAGTGAAGTAGTGAACACTGAAGCTTTCTTT
TRBV30,TRBJ1-1,.,TRBD1,CAWSSGQDTEAFF,TGTGCCTGGAGTTCCGGACAGGACACTGAAGCTTTCTTT
TRBV27,TRBJ2-7,.,TRBD2,CASSFGGEYEQYF,TGTGCCAGCAGTTTTGGGGGGGAGTACGAGCAGTACTTC
TRBV15,TRBJ1-4,.,.,CATRGGRAAGKLFF,TGTGCCACCAGAGGCGGGAGGGCGGCTGGAAAACTGTTTTTT
TRBV6-1,TRBJ1-4,.,.,CASSERQLRTSTNEKLFF,TGTGCCAGCAGTGAACGACAGCTTCGAACTTCAACTAATGAAAAACTGTTTTTT
TRBV15,TRBJ2-7,.,.,CATGAGLSYEQYF,TGTGCCACGGGTGCGGGTTTATCCTACGAGCAGTACTTC
TRBV19,TRBJ2-6,.,.,CASSIVAAGRGANVLTF,TGTGCCAGTAGTATAGTGGCAGCGGGTCGGGGGGCCAACGTCCTGACTTTC
TRBV27,TRBJ1-3,.,.,CASSLVPPGVGNTIYF,TGTGCCAGCAGTTTAGTCCCACCAGGGGTCGGAAACACCATATATTTT
TRBV29-1,TRBJ2-6,.,.,CSVGGAGVSSGANVLTF,TGCAGCGTTGGAGGGGCAGGGGTCAGCTCTGGGGCCAACGTCCTGACTTTC
TRBV5-1,TRBJ1-2,.,.,CASSLADSYGYTF,TGCGCCAGCAGCTTGGCCGACAGCTATGGCTACACCTTC
TRBV6-1,TRBJ2-6,.,TRBD1,CASSGTGLISGANVLTF,TGTGCCAGCAGTGGGACAGGGCTCATCTCTGGGGCCAACGTCCTGACTTTC
TRBV6-5,TRBJ2-7,.,.,CASSSRTAEQYF,TGTGCCAGCAGTTCCAGGACAGCTGAGCAGTACTTC
TRBV6-4,TRBJ1-6,.,.,CASSLTGGNSPLHF,TGTGCCAGCAGTCTTACGGGGGGAAATTCACCCCTCCACTTT
TRBV7-9,TRBJ1-6,.,.,CASSLQGSPLHF,TGTGCCAGCAGCTTACAGGGTTCACCCCTCCACTTT
TRBV7-9,TRBJ2-2,.,.,CASRNTYRGLTGELFF,TGTGCCAGCAGGAATACTTACAGGGGACTCACCGGGGAGCTGTTTTTT
TRBV5-6,TRBJ1-2,few,.,CASSLVPRQQLGGYTF,TGTGCCAGCAGCTTGGTGCCTCGACAGCAACTTGGTGGCTACACCTTC
TRBV29-1,TRBJ1-2,.,TRBD1,CSVPDRAADGYTF,TGCAGCGTACCAGACAGGGCGGCTGATGGCTACACCTTC
TRBV20-1,TRBJ1-5,.,.,CSASDYRDSNQPQHF,TGCAGTGCTAGTGATTACAGGGATAGCAATCAGCCCCAGCATTTT
TRBV7-9,TRBJ2-3,.,TRBD2,CASSFLAGGLLDTQYF,TGTGCCAGCAGCTTCTTAGCGGGGGGATTGTTGGATACGCAGTATTTT
TRBV28,TRBJ1-3,.,.,CASSPGTRSGNTIYF,TGTGCCAGCAGTCCAGGAACACGCTCTGGAAACACCATATATTTT
TRBV9,TRBJ2-3,.,.,CASSGQQSTDTQYF,TGTGCCAGCAGCGGACAACAGAGCACAGATACGCAGTATTTT
TRBV11-2,TRBJ2-1,.,TRBD2,CASSVVSGGAYEQFF,TGTGCCAGCAGCGTTGTAAGCGGGGGGGCCTATGAGCAGTTCTTC
TRBV10-3,TRBJ1-3,.,.,CAISNPKGAGNTIYF,TGTGCCATCAGTAACCCTAAGGGAGCTGGAAACACCATATATTTT
TRBV27,TRBJ2-1,.,.,CASSLSWRGPSELF,TGTGCCAGCAGTTTATCCTGGCGGGGACCAAGCGAGCTCTTC
TRBV4-1,TRBJ1-1,many,.,CASSQEGTPAMGTEAFF,TGCGCCAGCAGCCAAGAAGGGACACCGGCTATGGGCACTGAAGCTTTCTTT
TRBV9,TRBJ1-1,.,.,CASSTQTGLNTEAFF,TGTGCCAGCAGCACTCAGACAGGCTTGAACACTGAAGCTTTCTTT
TRBV29-1,TRBJ1-2,.,TRBD1,CSVDGTGSGYTF,TGCAGCGTCGACGGGACAGGGAGCGGCTACACCTTC
TRBV19,TRBJ1-2,.,TRBD1,CASSIPINRGHNYGYTF,TGTGCCAGTAGTATCCCTATAAACAGGGGGCACAACTATGGCTACACCTTC
TRBV9,TRBJ2-1,.,.,CASSASSYNEQFF,TGTGCCAGCAGTGCGAGCTCCTACAATGAGCAGTTCTTC
TRBV29-1,TRBJ2-2,.,.,CSVEGALTGELFF,TGCAGCGTTGAAGGGGCGCTCACCGGGGAGCTGTTTTTT
TRBV24-1,TRBJ2-5,.,TRBD2,CATIRGVESSQETQYF,TGTGCCACCATCCGGGGGGTGGAATCGTCCCAAGAGACCCAGTACTTC
TRBV19,TRBJ1-6,.,TRBD1,CASSILDRDYSPLHF,TGTGCCAGTAGTATTCTGGACAGGGATTATTCACCCCTCCACTTT
TRBV30,TRBJ2-5,.,TRBD2,CAWSVGTSGEETQYF,TGTGCCTGGAGTGTGGGGACTAGCGGGGAAGAGACCCAGTACTTC
TRBV3-1/TRBV3-2,TRBJ2-1,.,.,CASSPRTDYNEQFF,TGTGCCAGCAGTCCGCGGACAGACTACAATGAGCAGTTCTTC
TRBV7-3,TRBJ1-2,.,.,CASSLRPAADHSNYGYTF,TGTGCCAGCAGCTTACGGCCCGCGGCAGACCATTCTAACTATGGCTACACCTTC
TRBV5-6,TRBJ1-4,.,.,CASSLGFQGEKLFF,TGTGCCAGCAGCTTGGGCTTTCAGGGTGAAAAACTGTTTTTT
TRBV3-1/TRBV3-2,TRBJ1-3,.,TRBD1,CASSQERDRVGNTIYF,TGTGCCAGCAGCCAAGAACGGGACAGGGTTGGAAACACCATATATTTT
TRBV11-2,TRBJ2-1,.,TRBD2,CASNHALRGGRWGDEQFF,TGTGCCAGCAACCATGCTCTTCGGGGGGGTCGTTGGGGCGATGAGCAGTTCTTC
TRBV29-1,TRBJ2-5,.,TRBD2,CSVAPSGSTQETQYF,TGCAGCGTTGCCCCTAGCGGGTCCACCCAAGAGACCCAGTACTTC
TRBV14,TRBJ2-2,once,TRBD1,CASSLWDRVAGELFF,TGTGCCAGCAGCCTATGGGACAGGGTGGCCGGGGAGCTGTTTTTT
TRBV9,TRBJ1-1,.,.,CASGDMSFTEAFF,TGTGCCAGCGGGGACATGTCGTTCACTGAAGCTTTCTTT
TRBV19,TRBJ1-1,.,.,CASSIRTGDTEAFF,TGTGCCAGTAGTATCCGGACGGGGGACACTGAAGCTTTCTTT
TRBV7-2,TRBJ1-1,once,TRBD1,CASSFPSGGRNTEAFF,TGTGCCAGCAGCTTCCCTTCAGGGGGCAGGAACACTGAAGCTTTCTTT
TRBV21-1,TRBJ1-6,once,.,CASSKWGQGNSGSYNSPLHF,.
TRBV5-6,TRBJ1-6,.,TRBD1,CASSLLDRDNSPLHF,TGTGCCAGCAGCCTCCTCGACAGGGATAATTCACCCCTCCACTTT
TRBV19,TRBJ2-2,.,TRBD1,CASMRKTGGNTGELFF,TGTGCCAGTATGCGGAAGACAGGGGGAAACACCGGGGAGCTGTTTTTT
TRBV5-4,TRBJ2-7,.,.,CASSFGLAALSYEQYF,TGTGCCAGCAGCTTTGGTTTAGCGGCCCTCTCCTACGAGCAGTACTTC
TRBV5-6,TRBJ1-1,.,TRBD1,CASSLVTTGARGNTEAFF,TGTGCCAGCAGCTTAGTGACGACAGGGGCAAGGGGGAACACTGAAGCTTTCTTT
TRBV9,TRBJ2-1,.,TRBD2,CASSVAGLANSYNEQFF,TGTGCCAGCAGCGTAGCCGGACTAGCGAACTCCTACAATGAGCAGTTCTTC